This T cell receptor (beta chain) comes out of a study of quantifying T cell responses using KT2 cells. Study information: RNA was reverse transcribed with TCR alpha and beta constant-region primers.

Known numbers of the T cell clone KT2 were added to PBMC. A single-stranded UMI oligo with SP2 sequence was ligated to cDNA 3' ends. The first PCR ran three to four cycles with an equimolar RC1.1 and RC1.2 beta primer mix. Separate processing of TCR alpha and beta chains began at the second PCR. One entry per CDR3 protein results from TCRdb running MiXCR on the UMI-ligation and nested PCR reads. The sample consists of about 33,000 distinct CDR3 sequences, 9% to 12% of them appearing once. Germline V CDR1 and CDR2: SQVTM, ANQGSEA. The CDR3 is 11 residues long. V was pared by 1 base and J by 3 bases, with 3 bases between.

The specimen was PBMCs spiked with cells of the T cell clone KT2. The sequence came from a human donor. This rearrangement joins TRBV29-1 to TRBJ1-1; D is unresolved. CDR3 DNA: TGCAGCGTTGAAGCTCACACTGAAGCTTTCTTT. Translated: CSVEAHTEAFF.